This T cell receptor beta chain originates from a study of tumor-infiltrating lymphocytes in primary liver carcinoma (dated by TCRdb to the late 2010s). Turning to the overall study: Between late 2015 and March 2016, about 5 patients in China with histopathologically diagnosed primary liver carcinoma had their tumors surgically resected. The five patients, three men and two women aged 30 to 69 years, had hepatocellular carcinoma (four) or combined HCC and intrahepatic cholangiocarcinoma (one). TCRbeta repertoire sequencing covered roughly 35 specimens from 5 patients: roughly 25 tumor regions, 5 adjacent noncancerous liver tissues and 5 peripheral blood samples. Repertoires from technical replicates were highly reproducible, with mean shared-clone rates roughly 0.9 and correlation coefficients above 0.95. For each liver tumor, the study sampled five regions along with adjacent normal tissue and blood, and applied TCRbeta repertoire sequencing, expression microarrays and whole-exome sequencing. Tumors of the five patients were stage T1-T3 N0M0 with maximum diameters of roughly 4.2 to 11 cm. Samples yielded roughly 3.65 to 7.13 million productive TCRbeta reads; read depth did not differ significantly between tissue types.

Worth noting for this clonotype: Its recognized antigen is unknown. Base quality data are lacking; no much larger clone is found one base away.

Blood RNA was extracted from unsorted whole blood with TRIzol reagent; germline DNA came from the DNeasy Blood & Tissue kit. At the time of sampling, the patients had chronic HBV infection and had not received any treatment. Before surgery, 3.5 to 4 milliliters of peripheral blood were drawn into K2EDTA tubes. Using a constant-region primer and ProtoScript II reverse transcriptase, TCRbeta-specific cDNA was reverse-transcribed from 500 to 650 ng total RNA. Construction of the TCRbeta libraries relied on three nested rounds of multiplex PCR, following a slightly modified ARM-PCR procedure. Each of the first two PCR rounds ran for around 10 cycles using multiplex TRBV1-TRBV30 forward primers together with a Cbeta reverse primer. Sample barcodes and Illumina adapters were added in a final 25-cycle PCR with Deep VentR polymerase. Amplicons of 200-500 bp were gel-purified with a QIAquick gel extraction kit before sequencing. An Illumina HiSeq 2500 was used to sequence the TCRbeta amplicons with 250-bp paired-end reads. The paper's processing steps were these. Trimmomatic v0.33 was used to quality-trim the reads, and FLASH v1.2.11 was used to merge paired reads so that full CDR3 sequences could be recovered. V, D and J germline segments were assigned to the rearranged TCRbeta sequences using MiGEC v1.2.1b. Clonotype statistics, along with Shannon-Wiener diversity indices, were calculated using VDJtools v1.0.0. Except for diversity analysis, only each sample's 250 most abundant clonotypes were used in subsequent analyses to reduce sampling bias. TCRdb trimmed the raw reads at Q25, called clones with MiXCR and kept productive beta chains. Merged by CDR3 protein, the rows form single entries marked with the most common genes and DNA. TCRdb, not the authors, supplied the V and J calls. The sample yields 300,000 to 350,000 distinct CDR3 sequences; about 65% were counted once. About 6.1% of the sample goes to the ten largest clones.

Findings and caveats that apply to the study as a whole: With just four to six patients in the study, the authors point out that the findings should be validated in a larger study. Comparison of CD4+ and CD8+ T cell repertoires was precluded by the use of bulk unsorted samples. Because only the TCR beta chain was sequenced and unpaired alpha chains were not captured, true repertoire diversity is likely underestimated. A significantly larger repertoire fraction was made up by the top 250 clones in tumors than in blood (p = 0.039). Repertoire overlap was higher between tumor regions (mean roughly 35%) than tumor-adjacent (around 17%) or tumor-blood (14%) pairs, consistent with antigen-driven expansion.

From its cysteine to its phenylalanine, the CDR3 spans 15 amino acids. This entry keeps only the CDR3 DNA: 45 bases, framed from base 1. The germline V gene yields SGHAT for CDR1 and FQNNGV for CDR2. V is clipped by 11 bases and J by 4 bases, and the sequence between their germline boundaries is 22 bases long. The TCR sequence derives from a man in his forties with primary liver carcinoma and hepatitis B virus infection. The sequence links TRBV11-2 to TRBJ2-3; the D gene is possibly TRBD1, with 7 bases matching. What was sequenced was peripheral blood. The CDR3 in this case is CARGLRGVWSDTQYF. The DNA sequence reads TGTGCCCGCGGCCTCAGGGGGGTGTGGTCAGATACGCAGTATTTT.